Sequencing of this TCR beta chain was carried out in a study of control samples from healthy donors and cancer patients. Sequencing used immunoSEQ multiplex PCR; TCRdb keeps in-frame clones, though not all of them. The table has around 120,000 clones, about 93% seen once. Germline V gene sequence: CDR1 MNHEY, CDR2 SVGAGI. The CDR3 extends over 12 amino acids. Trimming pared 10 bases from V and 10 bases from J, leaving 17 bases between. Sample: blood. The V and J genes are TRBV6-5 and TRBJ1-5; a possible D gene is TRBD1 (5 bases). This receptor was taken from a man under 40 in good health. CDR3 in DNA: TGTGCCACCGGACACCCCAAAGGTCCCCAGCATTTT. Translated, it gives CATGHPKGPQHF.